This T cell receptor beta chain was identified during a study of blood T cell repertoires in COVID-19. Study summary: Samples of COVID-19 (acute and convalescent) were obtained from the United States, Italy and Spain. Nucleic acid was either cDNA or gDNA, and it came from T cells, B-cell-depleted T cells, or PBMCs.

The CDR3 consists of 14 residues. In germline, CDR1 is SGHTA, CDR2 FQGNSA. The V end lost 5 bases, the J end lost 2 bases, and 12 bases lay between the germline ends. Authors' data handling: By means of reference gene primer amplification, nucleated cell counts were estimated. The protocol was immunoSEQ multiplex PCR, while the TCRdb copy is restricted to in-frame clones and leaves out a portion. V and J calls and clone size are copied from that table; D and trimming were computed from the DNA. The top ten clones hold 10% of a sample with some 90,000 clones, 80% of them seen once. The chain carries TRBV7-2 and TRBJ1-2, with D possibly matching TRBD1 (6 bases). The sequence was obtained from a woman aged 70-85 years with acute or convalescent COVID-19. Sequences were obtained from peripheral blood. In nucleotides, the CDR3 is TGTGCCAGCAGCCGTTCCACAGGGAACTATGGCTACACCTTC. Its translation is CASSRSTGNYGYTF.